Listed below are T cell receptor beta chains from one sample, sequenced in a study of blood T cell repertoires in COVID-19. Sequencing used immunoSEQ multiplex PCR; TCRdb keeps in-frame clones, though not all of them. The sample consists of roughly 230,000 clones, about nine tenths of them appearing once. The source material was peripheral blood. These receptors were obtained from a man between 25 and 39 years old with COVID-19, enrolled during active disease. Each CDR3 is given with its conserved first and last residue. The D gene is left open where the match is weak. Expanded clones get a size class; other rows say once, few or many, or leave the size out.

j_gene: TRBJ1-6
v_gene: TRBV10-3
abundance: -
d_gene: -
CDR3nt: TGTGCCACCCAGGTGGCCAGGGCTGATTCACCCCTCCACTTT
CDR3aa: CATQVARADSPLHF

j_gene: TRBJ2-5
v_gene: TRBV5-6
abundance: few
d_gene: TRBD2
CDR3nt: TGTGCCAGCAGCTTACCTGGGACTAGCGGGGAAGAGACCCAGTACTTC
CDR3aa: CASSLPGTSGEETQYF

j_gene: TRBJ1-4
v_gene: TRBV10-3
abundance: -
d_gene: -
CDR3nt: TGTGCCTCCCAGGGCTCAAGGGAACTGTTTTTT
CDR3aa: CASQGSRELFF

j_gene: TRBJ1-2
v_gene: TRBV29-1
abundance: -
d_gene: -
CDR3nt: TGCAGCGTTGATCGGGGTGGCTATGGCTACACCTTC
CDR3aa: CSVDRGGYGYTF

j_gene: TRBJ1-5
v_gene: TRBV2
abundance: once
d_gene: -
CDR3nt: TGTGCCAGCAGTGAGGGCCTACCGAATCAGCCCCAGCATTTT
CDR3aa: CASSEGLPNQPQHF

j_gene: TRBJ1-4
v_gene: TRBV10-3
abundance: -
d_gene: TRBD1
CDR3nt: TGTGCCACTCGCAGGGGGTCGCTTGCAACTAATGAAAAACTGTTTTTT
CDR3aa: CATRRGSLATNEKLFF

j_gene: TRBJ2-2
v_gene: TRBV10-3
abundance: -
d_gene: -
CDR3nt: TGTGCCATCAAGTCGGGGGGCGACACCGGGGAGCTGTTTTTT
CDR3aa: CAIKSGGDTGELFF

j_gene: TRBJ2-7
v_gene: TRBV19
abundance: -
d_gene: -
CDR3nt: TGTGCCAGTAGTAGGACTGAGGGCTACGAGCAGTACTTC
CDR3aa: CASSRTEGYEQYF

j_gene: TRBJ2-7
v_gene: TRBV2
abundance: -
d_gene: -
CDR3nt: TGTGCCAGCACGCGACAGGGAGGTGGCTACGAGCAGTACTTC
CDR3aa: CASTRQGGGYEQYF

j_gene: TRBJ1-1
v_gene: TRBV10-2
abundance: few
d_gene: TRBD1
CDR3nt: TGCGCCAGCACCGGGACAGGGGGCGCCTTTGGGATTTCTGAAGCTTTCTTT
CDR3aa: CASTGTGGAFGISEAFF

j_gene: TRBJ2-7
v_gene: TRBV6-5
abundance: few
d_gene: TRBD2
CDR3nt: TGTGCCAGCAGTAGACGCGGGAGCTCCTACGAGCAGTACTTC
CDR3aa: CASSRRGSSYEQYF

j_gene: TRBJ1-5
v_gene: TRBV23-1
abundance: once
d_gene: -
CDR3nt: TGCGCCAGCAGTCAATCGCTGCAGAGCAATCAGCCCCAGCATTTT
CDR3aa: CASSQSLQSNQPQHF

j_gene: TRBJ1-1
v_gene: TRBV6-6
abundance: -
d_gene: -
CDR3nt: TGTGCCAGCAGTACAGGGTCACCTGAAGCTTTCTTT
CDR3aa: CASSTGSPEAFF

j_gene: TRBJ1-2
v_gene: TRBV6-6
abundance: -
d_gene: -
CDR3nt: TGTGCCAGCAGTACCCCGACAGCTAACTATGGCTACACCTTC
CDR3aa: CASSTPTANYGYTF

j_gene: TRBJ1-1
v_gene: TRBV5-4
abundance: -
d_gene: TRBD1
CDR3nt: TGTGCCAGCAGCCCGGCGACAGGGGTGGACACTGAAGCTTTCTTT
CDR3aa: CASSPATGVDTEAFF

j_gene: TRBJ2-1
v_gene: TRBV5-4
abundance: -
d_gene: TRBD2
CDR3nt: TGTGCCAGCAGCCGCGGGACTAGCGGGGCCTACAATGAGCAGTTCTTC
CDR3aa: CASSRGTSGAYNEQFF

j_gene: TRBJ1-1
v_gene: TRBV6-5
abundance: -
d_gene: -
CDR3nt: TGTGCCAGCGGGAGTAGGTCGACCGGCACTGAAGCTTTCTTT
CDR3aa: CASGSRSTGTEAFF

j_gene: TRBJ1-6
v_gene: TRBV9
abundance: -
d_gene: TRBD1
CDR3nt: TGTGCCAGCAGCCCCCGGGACAGGGATAATTCACCCCTCCACTTT
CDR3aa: CASSPRDRDNSPLHF

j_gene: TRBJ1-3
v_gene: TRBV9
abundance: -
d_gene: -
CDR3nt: TGTGCCAGCAGCTCAGTAGGCGGGGGGGGCCTAAACTCTGGAAACACCATATATTTT
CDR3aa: CASSSVGGGGLNSGNTIYF

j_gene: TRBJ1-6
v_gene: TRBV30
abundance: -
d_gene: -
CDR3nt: TGTGCCTGGACTGACACTAGCGTTTCACCCCTCCACTTT
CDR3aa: CAWTDTSVSPLHF

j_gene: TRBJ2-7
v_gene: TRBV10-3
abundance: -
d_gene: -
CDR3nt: TGTGCCATCAGTGACGGGACTCGATCGTTGGAGCAGTACTTC
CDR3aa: CAISDGTRSLEQYF

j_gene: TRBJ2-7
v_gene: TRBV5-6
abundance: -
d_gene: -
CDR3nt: TGTGCCAGCAGCTCCCTTACTTACGAGCAGTACTTC
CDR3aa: CASSSLTYEQYF

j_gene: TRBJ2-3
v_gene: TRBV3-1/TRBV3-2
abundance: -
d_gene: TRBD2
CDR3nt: TGTGCCAGCAGCCCACGACTAGCGGGGGGTCCAGATACGCAGTATTTT
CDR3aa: CASSPRLAGGPDTQYF

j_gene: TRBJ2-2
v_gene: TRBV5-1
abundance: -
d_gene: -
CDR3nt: TGCGCCAGCAGCCTCGACGGGGGTCGGGCCGGGGAGCTGTTTTTT
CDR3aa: CASSLDGGRAGELFF

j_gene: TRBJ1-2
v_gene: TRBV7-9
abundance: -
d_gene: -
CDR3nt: TGTGCCAGCAGCCCCCAGACTATTGACTATGGCTACACCTTC
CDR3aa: CASSPQTIDYGYTF

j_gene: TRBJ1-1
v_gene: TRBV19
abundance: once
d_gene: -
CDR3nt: TGTGCCGTGGTTTGGGGGGGCGACACTGAAGCTTTCTTT
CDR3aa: CAVVWGGDTEAFF

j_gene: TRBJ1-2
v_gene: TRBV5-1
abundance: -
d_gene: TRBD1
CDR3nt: TGCGCCAGCAGCGCAACCGGGACAGGGAGGGATGGCTACACCTTC
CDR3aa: CASSATGTGRDGYTF

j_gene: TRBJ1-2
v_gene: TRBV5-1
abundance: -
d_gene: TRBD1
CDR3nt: TGCGCCAGCTTCCTGTCGCCGGACAGGGAGGACTATGGCTACACCTTC
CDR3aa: CASFLSPDREDYGYTF

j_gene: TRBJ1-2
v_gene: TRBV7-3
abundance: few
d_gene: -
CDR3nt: TGTGCCAGCACCGAAGGAGGGGCAAGTTGGGGAGTCCATGGCTACACCTTC
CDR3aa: CASTEGGASWGVHGYTF

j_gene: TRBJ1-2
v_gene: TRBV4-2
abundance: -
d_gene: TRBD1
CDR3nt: TGTGCCAGCAGCCAAGAATACAGGGGTGGCTATGGCTACACCTTC
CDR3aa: CASSQEYRGGYGYTF

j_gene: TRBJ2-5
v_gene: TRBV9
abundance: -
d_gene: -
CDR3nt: TGTGCCAGCAGCCCTCGAGGGGGAACCCAAGAGACCCAGTACTTC
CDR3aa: CASSPRGGTQETQYF

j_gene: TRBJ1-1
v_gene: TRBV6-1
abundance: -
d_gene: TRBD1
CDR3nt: TGTGCCAGCAGTGAAGCGGGACAGGGGGCGCCGGGTGAAGCTTTCTTT
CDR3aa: CASSEAGQGAPGEAFF

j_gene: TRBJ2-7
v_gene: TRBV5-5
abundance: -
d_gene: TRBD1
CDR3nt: TGTGCCAGCAGCGTGGACAGGGCCTACGAGCAGTACTTC
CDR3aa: CASSVDRAYEQYF

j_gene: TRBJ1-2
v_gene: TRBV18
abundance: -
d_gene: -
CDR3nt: TGTGCCAGCTCACCAGGAGGAGGGGGGGCGGCTGGCTACACCTTC
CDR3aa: CASSPGGGGAAGYTF

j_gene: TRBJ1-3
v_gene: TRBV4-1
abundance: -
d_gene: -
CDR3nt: TGCGCCAGCAGCCCCGCGGGGGACGGAAACACCATATATTTT
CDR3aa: CASSPAGDGNTIYF

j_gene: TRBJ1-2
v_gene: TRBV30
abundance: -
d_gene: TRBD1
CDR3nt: TGTGCCTGGATTCCGGGACAGCTAAACTATGGCTACACCTTC
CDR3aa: CAWIPGQLNYGYTF

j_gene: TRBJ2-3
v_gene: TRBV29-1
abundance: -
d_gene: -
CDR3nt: TGCAGCGGAGAAAGAGGCACAGATACGCAGTATTTT
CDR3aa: CSGERGTDTQYF

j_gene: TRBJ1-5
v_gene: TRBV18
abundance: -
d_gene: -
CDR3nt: TGTGCCAGCTCACTTAGCAGAGATCAGCCCCAGCATTTT
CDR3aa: CASSLSRDQPQHF

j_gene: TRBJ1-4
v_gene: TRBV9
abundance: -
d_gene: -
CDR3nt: TGTGCCAGCAGCCCCGACGGGGGGGAAAAACTGTTTTTT
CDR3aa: CASSPDGGEKLFF

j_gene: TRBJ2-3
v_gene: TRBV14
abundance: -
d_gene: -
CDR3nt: TGTGCCAGCAGCCCCGGGACATACACAGATACGCAGTATTTT
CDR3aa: CASSPGTYTDTQYF

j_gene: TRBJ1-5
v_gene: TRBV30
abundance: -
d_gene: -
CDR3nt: TGTGCCTGGAGTGTTTCCCACAATCAGCCCCAGCATTTT
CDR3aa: CAWSVSHNQPQHF

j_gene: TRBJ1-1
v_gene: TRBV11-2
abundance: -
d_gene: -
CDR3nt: TGTGCCAGCAGCGCAGATGTCACGGGTCGGTCGACTCTGGCTTTCTTT
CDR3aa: CASSADVTGRSTLAFF